The sequence of this T cell receptor (beta chain) was determined in a study of T cells in Graves' hyperthyroidism and ophthalmopathy (dated by TCRdb to about 2019). Broadly, across the study: Peripheral blood samples were taken at the time of initial diagnosis, prior to any treatment. Once sampling was done, hyperthyroidism patients were given methimazole at a starting dose of 30 mg daily, whereas ophthalmopathy patients were given high-dose intravenous methylprednisolone. In more than five Graves' hyperthyroidism patients, the study also compared T-cell repertoires from thyroid tissue with T-cell repertoires from blood. Prospective prediction of ophthalmopathy was tested in an independent validation cohort consisting of some 19 hyperthyroidism patients and around 16 patients who later progressed to ophthalmopathy. A discovery cohort of about a hundred patients, 43 with Graves' ophthalmopathy and 55 to 60 with stable Graves' hyperthyroidism, was used to find distinguishing TCR V-J signatures. For training and testing, the 95 to 100 patients in the discovery cohort were randomly divided in a 7:3 ratio. The paper describes TCR Vbeta CDR3 sequencing of some 130 peripheral blood samples, made up of about 40 ophthalmopathy patients, roughly 72 hyperthyroidism patients and roughly 17 progressor patients. What the authors observed across the whole study: A 13 V-J signature model separated ophthalmopathy from stable hyperthyroidism, with approximately 87% sensitivity and 81% to 82% specificity in cross-validation and 80%/75% in testing. Most expanded thyroid clonotypes (frequency above 0.001) were also detected in blood, suggesting blood repertoires may reflect thyroid immune responses. No statistical method was used to fix the sample size in advance, and group allocation was not hidden from the investigators. In validation, the model predicted progression to ophthalmopathy with around 71% sensitivity and roughly 75% specificity, a median of approximately 6.5 months before onset.

This clonotype appeared a few times. No antigen is known for it. No base quality information exists; no much larger clone differs at one position. Ophthalmopathy patients had moderately to severely active disease, with a Clinical Activity Score of 3 or more, a NOSPECS grade of 4 or more, and a disease duration of less than 3 months. Any patient with an uncontrolled infection, another autoimmune disease, pregnancy or lactation was excluded. Diagnoses were established on the basis of clinical symptoms, serum thyroxine and TRAb, thyroid ultrasound, and orbital computed tomography. Ficoll-Paque density gradient centrifugation was used to isolate PBMCs from 8 to 10 ml of fresh peripheral blood. Total RNA was extracted using Trizol reagent, and RNA quality was assessed on an Agilent 2100 Bioanalyzer. TCR beta CDR3 regions were amplified from RNA transcripts. The first round of RT-PCR for the TCR CDR3 was performed with the HTBI primer set and the Qiagen OneStep RT-PCR kit. The libraries were constructed in a second round of multiplex PCR and then size-selected and purified. Paired-end sequencing of the libraries was performed with 100 bp reads on an Illumina HiSeq2000. As for the authors' bioinformatics: SOAPnuke was used to process the raw data, removing reads that contained adapters or uncalled bases, had a mean Phred below 15, or lacked an exact match to the constant primer or identifier. COPE v1.2.5 was used to merge the high-quality paired reads, and each unique nucleotide sequence was defined as a clonotype. MiTCR v1.1 was used to align the clonotypes against IMGT TRBV, TRBD and TRBJ reference segments. Only V-J combinations with frequency above 0.0001, covering about 99% of repertoires, were analysed. The TCS score was defined as F50 (clonal expansion) divided by E x V (chaos), with BLOSUM62-based TCRdist calculated between CDR3 peptides within each V-J. Welch's t-statistics and random forest reduced 500 to 650 V-J features to fewer than 15, which were used in a naive Bayes classifier (R e1071). Through fastp at Q25 and MiXCR, TCRdb rebuilt clones from the public reads, retaining in-frame beta chains. Under each unique CDR3 protein, matching rows form one entry showing the most common genes and DNA. TCRdb's processing, not the study's, gives the V and J calls here. This sample is represented by around 500,000 distinct CDR3 sequences; around 16% of them were singletons. The ten largest clones represent approximately 30% of the sample.

The CDR3 covers 16 residues, taking in both the cysteine and the phenylalanine. Just the 48-base CDR3 DNA is kept, in frame starting at base 1. V gives up 0 bases and J gives up 1 base, and the segment between their germline ends measures 10 bases. CDR1 and CDR2 were assigned from the germline V gene as KGHDR and SFDVKD. The sequence was collected from a woman younger than 45 with Graves' ophthalmopathy. The specimen was blood. In this chain, TRBV24-1 is recombined with TRBJ2-3; TRBD2 is a weak D gene call, 5 bases matching. For the CDR3, the sequence is CATSDLLTGGTDTQYF. The DNA reads TGTGCCACCAGTGATTTGCTTACCGGGGGCACAGATACGCAGTATTTT.